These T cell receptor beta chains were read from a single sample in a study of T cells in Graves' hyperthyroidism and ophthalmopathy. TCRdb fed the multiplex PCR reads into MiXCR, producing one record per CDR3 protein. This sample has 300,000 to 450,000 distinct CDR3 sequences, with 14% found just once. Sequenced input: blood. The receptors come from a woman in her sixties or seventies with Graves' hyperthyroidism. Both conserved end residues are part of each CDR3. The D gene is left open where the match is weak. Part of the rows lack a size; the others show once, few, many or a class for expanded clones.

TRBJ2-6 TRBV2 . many CASRQGSGANVLTF TGTGCCAGCAGGCAGGGATCTGGGGCCAACGTCCTGACTTTC
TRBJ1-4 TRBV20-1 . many CSAKEGSNEKLFF TGCAGTGCTAAGGAAGGGTCTAATGAAAAACTGTTTTTT
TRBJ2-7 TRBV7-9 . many CASSLGVSTTYEQYF TGTGCCAGCAGCTTAGGGGTTAGCACCACCTACGAGCAGTACTTC
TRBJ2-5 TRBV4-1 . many CASSQLPYQETQYF TGCGCCAGCAGCCAACTACCGTACCAAGAGACCCAGTACTTC
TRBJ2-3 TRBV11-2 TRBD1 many CASSFRAGGFTDTQYF TGTGCCAGCAGCTTCCGGGCAGGGGGTTTCACAGATACGCAGTATTTT
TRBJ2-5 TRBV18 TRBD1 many CASSFRTGSPETQYF TGTGCCAGCTCATTCCGGACAGGCTCCCCCGAGACCCAGTACTTC
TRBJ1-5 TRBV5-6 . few CASSSLFGQPQHF TGTGCCAGCAGCTCTCTTTTTGGTCAGCCCCAGCATTTT
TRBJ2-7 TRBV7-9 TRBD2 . CASSSSGNDEQYF TGTGCCAGCAGCTCTAGCGGGAATGACGAGCAGTACTTC
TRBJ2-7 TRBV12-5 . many CASADGGILLEQYF TGTGCTAGTGCCGATGGCGGGATACTCCTCGAGCAGTACTTC
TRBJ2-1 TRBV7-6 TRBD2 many CASSKGGSSYNEQFF TGTGCCAGCAGCAAGGGCGGGAGCTCCTACAATGAGCAGTTCTTC
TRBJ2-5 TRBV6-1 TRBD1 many CASRLRTGFGETQYF TGTGCCAGCAGGTTAAGGACAGGGTTCGGAGAGACCCAGTACTTC
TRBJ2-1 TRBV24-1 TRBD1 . CATSDSGTGIVLRNEQFF TGTGCCACCAGTGATTCCGGGACAGGGATCGTATTGAGGAATGAGCAGTTCTTC
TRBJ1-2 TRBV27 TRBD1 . CASSPSQGAGNGYTF TGTGCCAGCAGTCCCAGCCAGGGGGCGGGAAATGGCTACACCTTC
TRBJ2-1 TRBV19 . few CASAPGSTWNEQFF TGTGCCAGTGCCCCCGGGTCTACGTGGAATGAGCAGTTCTTC
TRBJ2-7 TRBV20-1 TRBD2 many CSASRLAGPQREQYF TGCAGTGCTAGTCGGTTAGCGGGACCCCAGAGGGAGCAGTACTTC
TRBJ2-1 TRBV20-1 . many CSARGSRGYNEQFF TGCAGTGCTAGGGGGAGTAGGGGCTACAATGAGCAGTTCTTC
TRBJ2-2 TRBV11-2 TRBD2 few CASSFLAGVGTGELFF TGTGCCAGCAGCTTCTTAGCGGGAGTGGGGACCGGGGAGCTGTTTTTT
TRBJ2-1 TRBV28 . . CATGVRSSYNEQFF TGTGCCACAGGGGTGAGGAGCTCCTACAATGAGCAGTTCTTC
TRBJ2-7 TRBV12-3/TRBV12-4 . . CASSLGQSHEQYF TGTGCCAGCAGTCTCGGACAGTCCCACGAACAGTACTTC
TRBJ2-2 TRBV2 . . CASSPQGSASGELFF TGTGCCAGCAGCCCCCAGGGGTCGGCATCAGGGGAGCTGTTTTTT
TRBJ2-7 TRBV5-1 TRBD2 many CASSLRPGGTYEQYF TGCGCCAGCAGCTTGCGCCCGGGAGGGACCTACGAGCAGTACTTC
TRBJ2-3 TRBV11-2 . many CASSSRGSGALDTQYF TGTGCCAGCAGCTCCCGAGGTAGCGGAGCCTTAGATACGCAGTATTTT
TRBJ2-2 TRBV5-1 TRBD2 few CASSPVPGGTGELFF TGCGCCAGCAGCCCCGTCCCGGGGGGCACCGGGGAGCTGTTTTTT
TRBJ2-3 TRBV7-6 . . CASSLASPHTNTQYF TGTGCCAGCAGCTTAGCGAGCCCCCACACTAATACGCAGTATTTT
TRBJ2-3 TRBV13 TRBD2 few CASSPPREERPVPDTQYF TGTGCCAGCAGCCCTCCCCGGGAGGAGCGCCCCGTTCCGGATACGCAGTATTTT
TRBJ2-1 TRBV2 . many CASSELGYNEQFF TGTGCCAGCAGTGAACTAGGATACAATGAGCAGTTCTTC
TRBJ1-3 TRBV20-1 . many CSVSSTGSTGNTIYF TGCAGTGTTTCCTCGACAGGCTCAACTGGAAACACCATATATTTT
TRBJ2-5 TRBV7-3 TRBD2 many CASSPRGSGVQETQYF TGTGCCAGCAGCCCCCGGGGTAGCGGGGTTCAAGAGACCCAGTACTTC
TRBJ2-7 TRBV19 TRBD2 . CASSMTAVRERVGEQYF TGTGCCAGTAGTATGACAGCGGTGCGGGAGAGGGTGGGAGAGCAGTACTTC
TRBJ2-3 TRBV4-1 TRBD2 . CASSPRLADTDTQYF TGCGCCAGCAGCCCTAGACTAGCGGACACAGATACGCAGTATTTT
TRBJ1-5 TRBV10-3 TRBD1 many CATAKTGEGNQPQHF TGTGCCACCGCTAAGACAGGGGAGGGCAATCAGCCCCAGCATTTT
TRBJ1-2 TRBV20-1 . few CSASLNFYGYTF TGCAGTGCTAGTCTAAACTTCTATGGCTACACCTTC
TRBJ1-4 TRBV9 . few CASSPQTGSRKLFF TGTGCCAGCAGCCCACAAACAGGGTCACGGAAACTGTTTTTT
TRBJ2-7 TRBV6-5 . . CASSLRGDSSYEQYF TGTGCCAGCAGTCTACGGGGGGACAGCTCCTACGAGCAGTACTTC
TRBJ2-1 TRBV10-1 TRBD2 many CASSERKIAGSSYNEQFF TGCGCCAGCAGTGAGAGAAAAATAGCGGGGAGCTCCTACAATGAGCAGTTCTTC
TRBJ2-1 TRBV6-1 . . CASSETVGSVYNEQFF TGTGCCAGCAGTGAAACTGTCGGGAGCGTGTACAATGAGCAGTTCTTC
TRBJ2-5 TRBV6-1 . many CASRSPGTEGGGTQYF TGTGCCAGCAGGTCGCCAGGGACCGAAGGAGGTGGGACCCAGTACTTC
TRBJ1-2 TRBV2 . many CASSELRGDYGYTF TGTGCCAGCAGCGAGTTGCGGGGAGACTATGGCTACACCTTC
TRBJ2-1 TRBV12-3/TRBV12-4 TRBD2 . CASSKLAGLYNEQFF TGTGCCAGCAGTAAACTAGCGGGATTATACAATGAGCAGTTCTTC
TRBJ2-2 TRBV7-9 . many CASSIQSNTGELFF TGTGCCAGCAGCATACAGTCGAACACCGGGGAGCTGTTTTTT
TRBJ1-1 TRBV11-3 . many CASSLRGPTEAFF TGTGCCAGCAGCTTACGGGGACCCACTGAAGCTTTCTTT
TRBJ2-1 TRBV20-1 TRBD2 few CSARSTRLAEYNEQFF TGCAGTGCTAGAAGCACTCGGCTAGCGGAATACAATGAGCAGTTCTTC
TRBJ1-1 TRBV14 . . CASSPGVWVTEAFF TGTGCCAGCAGCCCGGGTGTGTGGGTCACTGAAGCTTTCTTT
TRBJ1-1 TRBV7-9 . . CASSLGWRAGEAFF TGTGCCAGCAGCTTAGGTTGGCGGGCCGGTGAAGCTTTCTTT
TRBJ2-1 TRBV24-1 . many CATSVGRGYNEQFF TGTGCCACCAGTGTGGGCAGGGGCTACAATGAGCAGTTCTTC
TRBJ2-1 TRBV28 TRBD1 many CASRGGTGVRYNEQFF TGTGCCAGCAGGGGGGGGACAGGGGTAAGGTACAATGAGCAGTTCTTC